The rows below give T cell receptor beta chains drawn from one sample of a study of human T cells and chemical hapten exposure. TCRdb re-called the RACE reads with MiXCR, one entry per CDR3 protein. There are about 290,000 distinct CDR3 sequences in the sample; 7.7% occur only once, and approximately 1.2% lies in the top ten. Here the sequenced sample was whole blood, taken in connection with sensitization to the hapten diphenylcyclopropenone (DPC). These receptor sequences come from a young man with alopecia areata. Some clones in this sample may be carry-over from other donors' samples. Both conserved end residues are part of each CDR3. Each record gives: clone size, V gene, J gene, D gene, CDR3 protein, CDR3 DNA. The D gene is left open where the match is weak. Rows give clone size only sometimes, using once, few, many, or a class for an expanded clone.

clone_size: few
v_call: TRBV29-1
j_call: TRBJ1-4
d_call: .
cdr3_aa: CSVEGNRNEKLFF
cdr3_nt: TGCAGCGTTGAAGGGAACAGAAATGAAAAACTGTTTTTT

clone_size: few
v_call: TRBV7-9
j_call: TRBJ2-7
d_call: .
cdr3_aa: CASSPPRASGSYEQYF
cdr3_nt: TGTGCCAGCAGCCCCCCAAGAGCATCGGGGTCCTACGAGCAGTACTTC

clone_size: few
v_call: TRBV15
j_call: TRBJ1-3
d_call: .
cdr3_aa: CATSAETGNTIYF
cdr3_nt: TGTGCCACCAGCGCGGAGACAGGAAACACCATATATTTT

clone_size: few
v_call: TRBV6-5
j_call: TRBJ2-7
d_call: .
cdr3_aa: CASSSDSTYEQYF
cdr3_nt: TGTGCCAGCAGCTCTGACAGCACCTACGAGCAGTACTTC

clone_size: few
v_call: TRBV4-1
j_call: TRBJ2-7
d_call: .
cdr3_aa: CASSQFVQGLGEQYF
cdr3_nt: TGCGCCAGCAGCCAATTCGTTCAGGGGTTGGGCGAGCAGTACTTC

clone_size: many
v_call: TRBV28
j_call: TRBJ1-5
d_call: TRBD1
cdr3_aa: CASSSGTGDGNQPQHF
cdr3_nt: TGTGCCAGCAGTTCCGGGACAGGGGATGGCAATCAGCCCCAGCATTTT

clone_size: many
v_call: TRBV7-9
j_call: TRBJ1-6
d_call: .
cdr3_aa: CASSTGHPSSYNSPLHF
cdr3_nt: TGTGCCAGCAGCACGGGACATCCGAGCTCCTATAATTCACCCCTCCACTTT

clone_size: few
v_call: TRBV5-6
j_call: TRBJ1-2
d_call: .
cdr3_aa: CASSAAGQNYGYTF
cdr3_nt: TGTGCCAGCAGCGCAGCTGGACAGAACTATGGCTACACCTTC

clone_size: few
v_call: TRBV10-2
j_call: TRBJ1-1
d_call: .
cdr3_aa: CASTLELLNTEAFF
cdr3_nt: TGCGCCAGCACTCTAGAGCTATTGAACACTGAAGCTTTCTTT

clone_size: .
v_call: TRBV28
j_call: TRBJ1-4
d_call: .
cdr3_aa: CASSPPPWASTNEKLFF
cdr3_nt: TGTGCCAGCAGTCCCCCCCCGTGGGCATCGACTAATGAAAAACTGTTTTTT

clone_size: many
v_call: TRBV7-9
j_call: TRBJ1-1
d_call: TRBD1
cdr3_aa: CASSFFGGTGENTEAFF
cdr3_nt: TGTGCCAGCAGCTTTTTCGGCGGAACAGGGGAGAACACTGAAGCTTTCTTT

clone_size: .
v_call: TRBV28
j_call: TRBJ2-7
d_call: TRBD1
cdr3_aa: CASRPTDRDEQYF
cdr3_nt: TGTGCCAGCAGACCAACGGACAGGGACGAGCAGTACTTC

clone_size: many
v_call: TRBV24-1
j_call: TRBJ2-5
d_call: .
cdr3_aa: CATSDRNQETQYF
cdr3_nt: TGTGCCACCAGTGACAGGAACCAAGAGACCCAGTACTTC

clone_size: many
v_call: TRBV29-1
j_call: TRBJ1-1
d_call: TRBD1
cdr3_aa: CSVGTGGNTEAFF
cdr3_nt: TGCAGCGTTGGGACAGGGGGGAACACTGAAGCTTTCTTT

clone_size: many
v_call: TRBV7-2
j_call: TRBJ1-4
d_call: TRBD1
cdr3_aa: CASSQILDRENEKLFF
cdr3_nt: TGTGCCAGCAGCCAAATCCTGGACAGGGAGAATGAAAAACTGTTTTTT

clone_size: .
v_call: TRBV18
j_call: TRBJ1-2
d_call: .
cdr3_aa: CASSPSQEYGYTF
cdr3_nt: TGTGCCAGCTCACCGAGCCAGGAATATGGCTACACCTTC

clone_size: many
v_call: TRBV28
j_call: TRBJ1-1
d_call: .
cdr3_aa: CAIKGGVDEAFF
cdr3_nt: TGTGCCATAAAGGGAGGAGTGGATGAAGCTTTCTTT

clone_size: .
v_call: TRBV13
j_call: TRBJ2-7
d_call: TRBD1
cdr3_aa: CASSLTGTGFFYEQYF
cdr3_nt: TGTGCCAGCAGCTTAACCGGGACAGGATTTTTCTACGAGCAGTACTTC

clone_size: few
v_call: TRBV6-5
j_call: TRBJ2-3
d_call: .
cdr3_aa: CASSYGGAGTDTQYF
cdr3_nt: TGTGCCAGCAGTTACGGGGGGGCGGGAACAGATACGCAGTATTTT

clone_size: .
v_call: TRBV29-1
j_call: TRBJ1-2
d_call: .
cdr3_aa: CSVEAIPGPSFPGYTF
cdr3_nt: TGCAGCGTTGAAGCGATTCCGGGACCCTCTTTTCCTGGCTACACCTTC

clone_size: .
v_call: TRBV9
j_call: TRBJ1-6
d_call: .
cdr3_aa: CASSVGQKNNSPLHF
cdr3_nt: TGTGCCAGCAGCGTAGGTCAGAAGAACAATTCACCCCTCCACTTT

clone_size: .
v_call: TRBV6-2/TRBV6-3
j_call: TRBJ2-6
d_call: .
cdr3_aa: CASSRHRDTVYSGANVLTF
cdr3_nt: TGTGCCAGCAGCCGTCATAGGGACACAGTATACTCTGGGGCCAACGTCCTGACTTTC

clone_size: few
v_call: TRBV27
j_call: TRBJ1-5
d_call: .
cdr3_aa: CASSLIWDKDNQPQHF
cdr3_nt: TGTGCCAGCAGTTTAATTTGGGACAAAGACAATCAGCCCCAGCATTTT

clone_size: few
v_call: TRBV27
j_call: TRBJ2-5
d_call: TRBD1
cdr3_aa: CASSLLAQGARETQYF
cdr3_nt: TGTGCCAGCAGTTTATTGGCCCAGGGGGCGCGGGAGACCCAGTACTTC

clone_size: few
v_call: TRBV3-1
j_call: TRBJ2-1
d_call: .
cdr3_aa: CASSQEGAASEQFF
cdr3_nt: TGTGCCAGCAGCCAAGAGGGTGCTGCGAGTGAGCAGTTCTTC

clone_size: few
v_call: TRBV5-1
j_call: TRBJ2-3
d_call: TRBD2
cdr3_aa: CASSQIAGGQPTQYF
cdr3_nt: TGCGCCAGCAGCCAAATAGCGGGGGGACAACCCACGCAGTATTTT

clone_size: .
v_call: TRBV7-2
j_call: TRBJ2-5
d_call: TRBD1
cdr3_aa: CASSLVGLGQAQGTQYF
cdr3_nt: TGTGCCAGCAGCTTAGTCGGACTTGGACAGGCCCAAGGGACCCAGTACTTC

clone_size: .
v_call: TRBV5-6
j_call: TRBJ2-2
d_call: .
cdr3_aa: CASSSLLDGLNTGELFF
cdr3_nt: TGTGCCAGCAGCTCGCTATTGGACGGATTGAACACCGGGGAGCTGTTTTTT

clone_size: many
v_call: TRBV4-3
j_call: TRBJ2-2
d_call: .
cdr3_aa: CASSQATTLLSGELFF
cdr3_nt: TGCGCCAGCAGCCAAGCTACGACCCTATTATCCGGGGAGCTGTTTTTT

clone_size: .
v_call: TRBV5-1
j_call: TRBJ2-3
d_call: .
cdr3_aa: CASSLAAGTDPTDTQYF
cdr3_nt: TGCGCCAGCAGCTTGGCCGCGGGGACAGATCCCACAGATACGCAGTATTTT

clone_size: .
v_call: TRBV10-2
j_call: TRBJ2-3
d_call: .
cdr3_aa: CANSLAIVDTQYF
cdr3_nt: TGCGCCAACAGTCTCGCGATCGTAGATACGCAGTATTTT

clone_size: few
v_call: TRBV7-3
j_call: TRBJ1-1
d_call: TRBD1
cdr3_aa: CASSLDRGRLMNTEAFF
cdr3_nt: TGTGCCAGCAGCCTCGACAGGGGCCGGCTAATGAACACTGAAGCTTTCTTT

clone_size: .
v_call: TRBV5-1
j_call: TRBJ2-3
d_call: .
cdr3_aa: CASSLYQGRTDTQYF
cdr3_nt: TGCGCCAGCAGCCTTTATCAGGGGCGCACAGATACGCAGTATTTT

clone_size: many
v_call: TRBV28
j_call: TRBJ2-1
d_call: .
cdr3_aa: CASGEDAGNEQFF
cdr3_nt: TGTGCCAGCGGGGAGGACGCGGGCAATGAGCAGTTCTTC

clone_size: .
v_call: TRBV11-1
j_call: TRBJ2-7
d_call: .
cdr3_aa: CASSLAPGGSYEQYF
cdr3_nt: TGTGCCAGCAGCTTAGCCCCGGGTGGAAGCTACGAGCAGTACTTC

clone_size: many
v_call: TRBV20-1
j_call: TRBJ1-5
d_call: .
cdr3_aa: CSATRGQPQHF
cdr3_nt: TGCAGTGCTACCAGGGGTCAGCCCCAGCATTTT

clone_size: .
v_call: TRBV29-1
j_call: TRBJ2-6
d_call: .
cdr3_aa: CSVERTGSGANVLTF
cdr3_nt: TGCAGCGTTGAGCGAACAGGGTCGGGGGCCAACGTCCTGACTTTC

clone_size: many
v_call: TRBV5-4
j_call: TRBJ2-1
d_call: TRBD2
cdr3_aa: CASSGTGTRLPHEQFF
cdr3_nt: TGTGCCAGCAGCGGAACCGGGACTAGACTGCCCCATGAGCAGTTCTTC

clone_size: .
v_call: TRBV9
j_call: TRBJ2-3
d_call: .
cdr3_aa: CASSVHLDTQYF
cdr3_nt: TGTGCCAGCAGCGTACACTTGGATACGCAGTATTTT

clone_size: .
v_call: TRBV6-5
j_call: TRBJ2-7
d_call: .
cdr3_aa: CASSSRDTSYEQYF
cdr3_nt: TGTGCCAGCAGTTCCCGGGACACTTCCTACGAGCAGTACTTC

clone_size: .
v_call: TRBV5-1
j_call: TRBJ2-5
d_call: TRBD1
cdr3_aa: CASSLRDSQVETQYF
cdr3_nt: TGCGCCAGCAGCTTACGGGACAGCCAGGTGGAGACCCAGTACTTC

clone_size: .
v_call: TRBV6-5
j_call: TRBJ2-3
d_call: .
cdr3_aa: CASSYEQRTDTQYF
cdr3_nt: TGTGCCAGCAGTTACGAACAGCGCACAGATACGCAGTATTTT

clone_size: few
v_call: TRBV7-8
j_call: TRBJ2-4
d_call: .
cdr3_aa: CASSLVRGQNIQYF
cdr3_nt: TGTGCCAGCAGCTTAGTGCGGGGTCAAAACATTCAGTACTTC

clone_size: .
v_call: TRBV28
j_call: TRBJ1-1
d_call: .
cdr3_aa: CASTFGGKAFF
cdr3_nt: TGTGCCAGCACCTTTGGGGGAAAAGCTTTCTTT

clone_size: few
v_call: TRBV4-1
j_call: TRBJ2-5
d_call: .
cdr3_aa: CASSQDRDTTETQYF
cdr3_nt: TGCGCCAGCAGCCAAGATCGGGACACGACGGAGACCCAGTACTTC

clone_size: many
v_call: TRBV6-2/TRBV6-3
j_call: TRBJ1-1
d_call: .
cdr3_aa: CASSYSTYRFMNTEAFF
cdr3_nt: TGTGCCAGCAGTTACTCGACGTATCGCTTCATGAACACTGAAGCTTTCTTT

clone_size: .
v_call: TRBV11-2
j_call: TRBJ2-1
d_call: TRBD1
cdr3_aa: CASSSIRDRGFNEQFF
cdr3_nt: TGTGCCAGCAGCTCGATCCGGGACAGAGGATTCAATGAGCAGTTCTTC

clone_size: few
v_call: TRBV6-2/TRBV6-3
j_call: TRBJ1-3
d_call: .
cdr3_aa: CASRTTGISGNTIYF
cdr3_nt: TGTGCCAGCAGGACTACAGGGATATCTGGAAACACCATATATTTT

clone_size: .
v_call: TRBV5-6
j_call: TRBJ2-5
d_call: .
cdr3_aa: CASSYPEGRETQYF
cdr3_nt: TGTGCCAGCAGCTATCCGGAGGGGCGTGAGACCCAGTACTTC